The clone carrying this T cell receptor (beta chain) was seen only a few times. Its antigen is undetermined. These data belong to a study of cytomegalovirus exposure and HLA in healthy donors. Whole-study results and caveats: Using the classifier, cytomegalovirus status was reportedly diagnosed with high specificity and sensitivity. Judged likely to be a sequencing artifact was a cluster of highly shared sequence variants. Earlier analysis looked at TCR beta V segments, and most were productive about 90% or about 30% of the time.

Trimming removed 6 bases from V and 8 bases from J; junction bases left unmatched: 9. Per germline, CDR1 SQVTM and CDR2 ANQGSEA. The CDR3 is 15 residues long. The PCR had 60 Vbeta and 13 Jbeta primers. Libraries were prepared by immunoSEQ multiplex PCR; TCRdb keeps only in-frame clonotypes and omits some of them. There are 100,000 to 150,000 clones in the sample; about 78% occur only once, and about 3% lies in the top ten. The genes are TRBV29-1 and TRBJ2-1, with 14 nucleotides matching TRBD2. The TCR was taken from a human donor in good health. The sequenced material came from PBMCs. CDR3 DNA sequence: TGCAGCGTGCGGGGGACTAGCGGGAGAAGAGATGAGCAGTTCTTC. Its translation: CSVRGTSGRRDEQFF.